These 22 T cell receptor beta chains were sequenced from one sample in a study of T-cell reconstitution after alpha-beta-depleted transplantation in children. This sample's TCRbeta library carried unique molecular identifier barcodes. TCRdb re-called the PCR reads through MiXCR, storing one row per CDR3 protein. Of around 600,000 distinct CDR3 sequences listed, 23% are singletons. Source: PBMCs, mostly from graft donor cells, taken 360 days after TCRalphabeta/CD19-depleted stem cell transplant. The origin of the receptors is a boy in the first two years of life who had a stem cell transplant for acute myeloid leukemia, so the T cells may come from the graft donor.

This clonotype has more than one count but fewer than ten. The chain carries TRBV20-1 and TRBJ2-3; TRBD2 might be the D (5 bases). Per the germline V gene, CDR1 is DFQATT and CDR2 is SNEGSKA (reference sequence). There are 14 residues in the CDR3. The V end was cut by 5 bases, the J end by 1 base, with 13 bases between. CDR3 DNA: TGCAGTGCTCCGCCGGGATCTGGCACAGATACGCAGTATTTT. The encoded protein is CSAPPGSGTDTQYF.

This sequence joins TRBV5-1 and TRBJ2-3; D assignment may be TRBD1 or TRBD2 (6 bases each). V lost 5 bases and J 1 base, leaving 14 bases between the germline ends. Germline values: CDR1 SGHRS, CDR2 YFSETQ. The CDR3 consists of 15 residues. The CDR3 sequence: CASRGLGGRTDTQYF. The DNA of the CDR3 is TGCGCCAGCAGAGGTCTTGGGGGGCGCACAGATACGCAGTATTTT.

The chain employs TRBV7-7 and TRBJ2-1; the D call may be TRBD1 or TRBD2 (5 bases each). V lost 3 bases, J lost 10 bases, and 10 bases lay in between. Looked up from germline, CDR1 is SSHAT and CDR2 is FNYEAQ (reference sequence). The CDR3 covers 12 residues. CDR3 in DNA: TGTGCCAGCAGCTTTCAGGGCGGGGAGCAGTTCTTC. It is translated as CASSFQGGEQFF.

The rearrangement links TRBV5-1 to TRBJ2-5; 7 bases are a match to TRBD1. This CDR3 has 14 amino acids. Losses at the gene ends were 4 bases for V and 4 bases for J; bases not matched to a gene: 7. Germline-derived CDR1 and CDR2 are SGHRS and YFSETQ. This chain's CDR3 is CASSGRTGGETQYF. The CDR3 bases are TGCGCCAGCAGCGGACGGACAGGCGGAGAGACCCAGTACTTC.

The J gene is TRBJ2-3, the V gene TRBV11-2; 7 bases line up with TRBD1. The germline gives CDR1 SGHAT, CDR2 FQNNGV. The length of the CDR3 is 18 residues. Germline trimming cut 5 bases from V and 0 bases from J; bases unmatched to any gene: 14. Written as DNA, the CDR3 is TGTGCCAGCAGCCACATACTCCCGGACAGGCTAAGCACAGATACGCAGTATTTT. As protein: CASSHILPDRLSTDTQYF.

This clonotype was detected a few times. This chain uses TRBV6-1 with TRBJ2-4; 11 bases align to TRBD2. The CDR3 sequence is 15 residues long. V shed 6 bases, J shed 3 bases, and the junction held 4 bases outside the gene matches. Germline loops: CDR1 MNHNS, CDR2 SASEGT. Written as DNA, the CDR3 is TGTGCCAGCAGCCCGGGACTAGCGGTCAAAAACATTCAGTACTTC. It codes for CASSPGLAVKNIQYF.

The sample holds many counts of this clonotype. The genes are TRBV9 and TRBJ2-7, with 11 bases identical to TRBD1. Losses at the gene ends were 2 bases for V and 5 bases for J; bases not matched to a gene: 6. This CDR3 region has 15 residues. Germline V gives CDR1 SGDLS, CDR2 YYNGEE. CDR3 sequence (DNA): TGTGCCAGCAGCGTTGGACAGGGGGCATTCGACGAGCAGTACTTC. It encodes CASSVGQGAFDEQYF.

This clonotype was observed many times. This chain joins TRBV13 and TRBJ1-1; TRBD1 is a possible D gene (5 bases). Per germline, CDR1 PRHDT and CDR2 FYEKMQ (reference sequence). Trimming took off 3 bases at V and 7 bases at J, with 9 bases between the two ends. The CDR3 has 12 residues. Written as DNA, the CDR3 is TGTGCCAGCAGCTTGCGGGGGATTGAAGCTTTCTTT. Translating it yields CASSLRGIEAFF.

This clonotype was seen at least ten times. The chain is built from TRBV2 and TRBJ2-7; D gene unclear. Germline V gene sequence: CDR1 SNHLY, CDR2 FYNNEI. The V gene lost 4 bases and the J gene lost 2 bases, with 9 bases spanning the gap. This CDR3 region has 13 residues. This CDR3 reads CASSGEVPYEQYF. The CDR3 DNA reads as TGTGCCAGCAGTGGAGAGGTCCCCTACGAGCAGTACTTC.

The chain carries TRBV5-6 and TRBJ2-5, with TRBD2 identical over 8 bases. The V segment lost 3 bases and the J segment 1 base; nucleotides outside the gene matches: 2. The CDR3 runs 14 residues. Germline values: CDR1 SGHDT, CDR2 YYEEEE. DNA for the CDR3: TGTGCCAGCAGCTCTCTAGCGGGCCAAGAGACCCAGTACTTC. Translation: CASSSLAGQETQYF.

This clonotype was detected a few times. The rearrangement joins TRBV29-1 to TRBJ1-2; D is perhaps TRBD1 (5 bases). Germline CDR1 reads SQVTM; CDR2 reads ANQGSEA. Between the trimmed V and J ends, which lost 2 bases and 5 bases, there was a span of 21 bases. The CDR3 loop spans 16 amino acids. CDR3: CSVEWSTGHLHYGYTF. CDR3 nucleotide sequence: TGCAGCGTTGAATGGTCGACCGGACACCTCCATTATGGCTACACCTTC.

This clonotype was detected a few times. This rearrangement joins TRBV18 to TRBJ2-3; perhaps TRBD1 as D (7 bases). There are 15 residues in the CDR3. Germline loops: CDR1 KGHSH, CDR2 LQKENI. V was shortened by 8 bases and J by 2 bases, with 17 bases between the two germline ends. CDR3: CASLRPGGSTDTQYF. In nucleotides, the CDR3 is TGTGCCAGCCTCCGTCCAGGGGGGTCCACAGATACGCAGTATTTT.

This clonotype was detected a few times. V is TRBV20-1 and J is TRBJ1-5; D remains ambiguous. The CDR3 has 13 residues. V was clipped by 3 bases and J by 4 bases, with 10 bases between them. Germline V gene lookup returns CDR1 DFQATT and CDR2 SNEGSKA (reference sequence). The CDR3 loop is CSASGVRNQPQHF. In DNA, the CDR3 is TGCAGTGCTAGTGGTGTCAGAAATCAGCCCCAGCATTTT.

A few counts support this clonotype. The chain is built from TRBV7-2 and TRBJ2-1, with D perhaps matching TRBD2 (5 bases). The germline V and J ends were trimmed by 1 base and 3 bases, with 16 bases remaining between them. This CDR3 has 17 amino acids. Germline V gives CDR1 SGHTA, CDR2 FQGNSA. CDR3 region: CASSLGYSAFLYNEQFF. As DNA, the CDR3 is TGTGCCAGCAGCTTAGGATATAGCGCCTTCCTCTACAATGAGCAGTTCTTC.

The chain employs TRBV20-1 and TRBJ2-1; 15 bases agree with TRBD2. The length of the CDR3 is 15 residues. CDR1 is DFQATT and CDR2 is SNEGSKA in the germline V gene (reference sequence). J was trimmed by 5 bases and V by 6 bases; bases with no gene match: 5. The CDR3 DNA sequence: TGCAGTGCGCGGACTAGCGGGGGGGCCCACAATGAGCAGTTCTTC. It codes for CSARTSGGAHNEQFF.

This clonotype was observed many times. V usage is TRBV13 and J usage is TRBJ2-2, with 8 bases aligning to TRBD1. Per germline, CDR1 PRHDT and CDR2 FYEKMQ (reference sequence). The CDR3 spans 15 residues. V gave up 3 bases and J gave up 2 bases; unmatched junction bases: 2. CDR3 DNA sequence: TGTGCCAGCAGCTTGACAGGGGACAACACCGGGGAGCTGTTTTTT. Amino acid sequence: CASSLTGDNTGELFF.

This clonotype was observed a few times. The CDR3 bases are TGTGCCAGCACGGACGGGCTCACGCGGGGGAAAGAGACCCAGTACTTC. This translates into CASTDGLTRGKETQYF. The chain joins TRBV6-1 to TRBJ2-5, with 7 bases lining up with TRBD2. CDR3 length: 16 amino acids. The germline gives CDR1 MNHNS, CDR2 SASEGT. Trimming removed 7 bases from V and 3 bases from J; junction bases left unmatched: 14.

This clonotype was observed a few times. The chain uses TRBV6-1 and TRBJ2-3, with TRBD2 matching over 11 bases. After removal of 7 bases from V and 5 bases from J, the junction contained 11 bases not matched to a gene. The CDR3 runs 16 residues. From germline, CDR1 is MNHNS and CDR2 SASEGT. The CDR3 reads CASMSSGGHDVDTQYF. The CDR3 DNA follows: TGTGCCAGCATGTCTAGCGGGGGGCACGATGTAGATACGCAGTATTTT.

The chain has TRBV19 and TRBJ2-4, with 7 bases identical to TRBD1. The V and J ends lost 4 bases and 0 bases, in that order; junction bases with no gene match: 12. CDR3 length: 18 residues. The germline gives CDR1 LNHDA, CDR2 SQIVND (reference sequence). CDR3 bases: TGTGCCAGTAGTACCGGGACAGACCGCCTTCTAGCCAAAAACATTCAGTACTTC. It translates to CASSTGTDRLLAKNIQYF.

This chain uses TRBV6-1 with TRBJ2-3; TRBD2 matches 12 bases. Looked up from germline, CDR1 is MNHNS and CDR2 is SASEGT. The V and J ends lost 5 bases and 5 bases, in that order; junction bases with no gene match: 8. CDR3 length: 16 residues. The CDR3 sequence: CASSPTSGGSRDTQYF. CDR3 DNA sequence: TGTGCCAGCAGTCCGACTAGCGGGGGTTCGAGAGATACGCAGTATTTT.

The V call is TRBV27, the J call TRBJ2-7; maybe TRBD2 (6 bases). V dropped 3 bases and J dropped 8 bases, with 14 bases sitting between them. The germline V gene has CDR1 MNHEY and CDR2 SMNVEV (reference sequence). There are 13 residues in the CDR3. CDR3 residues: CASSFGGATQQYV. CDR3 bases: TGTGCCAGCAGTTTCGGCGGGGCTACGCAGCAGTACGTC.

The chain recombines TRBV20-1 with TRBJ1-6; the match to TRBD1 covers 7 bases. The CDR3 covers 15 residues. The J segment lost 6 bases and the V segment lost 6 bases, leaving 11 bases of the junction unmatched. The V gene's germline CDR1 is DFQATT and CDR2 SNEGSKA (reference sequence). The DNA for the CDR3 is TGCAGTGCCACACAGGGGCCGGGTGCTAATTCACCCCTCCACTTT. Residues: CSATQGPGANSPLHF.